Described below is a single TCR beta chain sequence and its context. No antigen is known for it. The observed sequence ends 3 residues before the CDR3 terminus, with the missing tail filled in from the germline J gene. This entry comes from a study of T cells in women clearing cervical HPV infection. About the research overall: HLA type stays a possible confounder, typing being limited.

TCRdb's copy holds only in-frame clones and misses some; the assay was immunoSEQ multiplex PCR. In all, the sample yields around 35,000 clones. The germline CDR1 and CDR2 sequences are MNHNS and SASEGT. The V gene lost 0 bases and the J gene lost 0 bases, with 9 bases spanning the gap. The CDR3 is made up of 17 amino acids. Study-wide points: Cases carried less TRBV6-7 than controls: roughly 0.11% versus 0.16%.

The genes are TRBV6-1 and TRBJ1-6; D may be TRBD1 (5 bases). The TCR comes from a woman aged 18-70 years with a cervical HPV16 infection that either progressed to CIN3+ or cleared (not recorded which). The sample was blood buffy coat. The CDR3 region is CASSEAQGSSYNSPLHF. The sequenced CDR3 bases are TGTGCCAGCAGTGAAGCGCAGGGAAGCTCCTATAATTCACCC.